This entry lists 22 T cell receptor beta chains sequenced from one sample in a study of T cells in Graves' hyperthyroidism and ophthalmopathy. The investigators amplified TCR beta CDR3 regions from RNA transcripts. The primer set for the first-round RT-PCR of the TCR CDR3 was HTBI. From the multiplex PCR reads, TCRdb called clonotypes with MiXCR, one entry per CDR3 protein. The table has more than 300,000 distinct CDR3 sequences, approximately 14% seen once. Input material: blood. These receptors were taken from a woman aged 30 to 39 with Graves' ophthalmopathy.

This clonotype was detected many times. The chain employs TRBV7-9 and TRBJ2-7; D is unresolved. The CDR3 is 15 residues long. CDR1 is SEHNR and CDR2 is FQNEAQ in the germline V gene (reference sequence). V lost 1 base, J lost 3 bases, and 13 bases lay in between. The CDR3 nucleotides are TGTGCCAGCAGCTTAGAGGGTACACATCTCTACGAGCAGTACTTC. Translation gives CASSLEGTHLYEQYF. Looking up the rest from reference TRBV7-9 and TRBJ2-7 gives the full variable domain: DTGVSQNPRHKITKRGQNVTFRCDPISEHNRLYWYRQTLGQGPEFLTYFQNEAQLEKSRLLSDRFSAERPKGSFSTLEIQRTEQGDSAMYLCASSLEGTHLYEQYFGPGTRLTVT.

This clonotype was counted many times. The chain uses TRBV7-3 and TRBJ2-7; 9 bases fit TRBD1. CDR1 and CDR2 from the germline V gene are SGHTA and FQGTGA. V trimming: 4 bases; J trimming: 6 bases; junction bases outside the gene matches: 10. The CDR3 consists of 15 residues. The chain's CDR3 is CASSSKDRGSGEQYF. The DNA of the CDR3 is TGTGCCAGCAGCTCCAAGGACAGGGGTAGTGGCGAGCAGTACTTC.

This clonotype was detected many times. The rearrangement joins TRBV3-1 to TRBJ2-7; D uncertain. V was shortened by 2 bases and J by 0 bases, with 8 bases between the two germline ends. CDR3 length: 14 residues. The germline V gene has CDR1 LGHDT and CDR2 YNNKEL (reference sequence). CDR3 protein: CASSQHASSYEQYF. CDR3 coding DNA: TGTGCCAGCAGCCAACATGCCAGCTCCTACGAGCAGTACTTC.

This clonotype has at least ten counts. The CDR3 coding sequence is TGTGCCAGCAGCTCGGGACAGAACACTGAAGCTTTCTTT. Translating it yields CASSSGQNTEAFF. The chain recombines TRBV7-3 with TRBJ1-1; maybe TRBD1 (6 bases). Per the germline V gene, CDR1 is SGHTA and CDR2 is FQGTGA. The CDR3 runs 13 residues. The V end was cut by 4 bases, the J end by 1 base, with 7 bases between.

This clonotype was observed at least ten times. CDR3 in amino acids: CATKMQGSSYNSPLHF. CDR3 nucleotide sequence: TGTGCCACCAAGATGCAGGGCAGCTCCTATAATTCACCCCTCCACTTT. The chain joins TRBV12-3 or TRBV12-4 to TRBJ1-6; D perhaps matches TRBD1 (5 bases). V dropped 10 bases and J dropped 0 bases, with 16 bases sitting between them. This CDR3 has 16 amino acids.

The chain has TRBV15 and TRBJ2-7, with D perhaps given as TRBD1 or TRBD2 (7 bases each). Trimming took 0 bases from V and 7 from J, leaving 13 bases between them. CDR3 length: 14 residues. CDR1 is LNHNV and CDR2 is YYDKDF in the germline V gene (reference sequence). CDR3 DNA: TGTGCCACCAGCAGAGATCAGGGGGGGAGTGAGCAGTACTTC. It yields the protein CATSRDQGGSEQYF.

This clonotype was detected ten times or more. The rearrangement uses TRBV7-9 and TRBJ2-5, with 9 bases fitting TRBD1. Germline V CDR1 and CDR2: SEHNR, FQNEAQ (reference sequence). The ends lost 3 bases at V and 0 bases at J; junction bases unmatched: 23. The CDR3 is 22 residues long. CDR3 coding DNA: TGTGCCAGCAGCTTGCACAGGGGGCTTGGGGTTCGAGAAGCGGCGTACCAAGAGACCCAGTACTTC. Translating it yields CASSLHRGLGVREAAYQETQYF.

This clonotype was counted many times. The J gene is TRBJ2-5, the V gene TRBV3-1; 7 bases match TRBD1. V lost 6 bases and J lost 4; bases outside the gene matches: 11. The V gene's germline CDR1 is LGHDT and CDR2 YNNKEL (reference sequence). The CDR3 loop spans 15 amino acids. CDR3 sequence (DNA): TGTGCCAGCAGTTCTACAGGGGCAGGTTTAGAGACCCAGTACTTC. Amino acids: CASSSTGAGLETQYF.

Worth noting for this clonotype: A single base separates this from a much larger clone, so it may be a read error. The chain links TRBV20-1 to TRBJ1-3; D not certain. This CDR3 comprises 13 residues. Germline assignment: CDR1 DFQATT and CDR2 SNEGSKA (reference sequence). The CDR3 spells CGAYSTTGNTIYF. CDR3 bases: TGCGGTGCTTACAGTACTACTGGAAACACCATATATTTT.

The rearrangement uses TRBV20-1 and TRBJ1-5; weak D call: TRBD1 (6 bases). V gave up 6 bases and J gave up 6 bases, with 15 bases separating them. CDR3 size: 13 residues. Germline V gene sequence: CDR1 DFQATT, CDR2 SNEGSKA (reference sequence). Written as DNA, the CDR3 is TGCAGTGCCCGCATAGGAGGGGGTCAGCCCCAGCATTTT. This encodes CSARIGGGQPQHF.

This clonotype was detected ten times or more. The rearrangement links TRBV2 to TRBJ2-1; perhaps TRBD2 as D (6 bases). V was trimmed by 4 bases and J by 7 bases, leaving 14 bases between them. Germline CDR1 SNHLY, CDR2 FYNNEI. The length of the CDR3 is 14 residues. In DNA form, the CDR3 reads TGTGCCAGCAGTGTGAATTCGGGGGTAAATGAGCAGTTCTTC. Protein product: CASSVNSGVNEQFF.

The chain couples TRBV7-6 to TRBJ2-7, with 9 bases matching TRBD2. The J segment lost 5 bases and the V segment lost 5 bases, leaving 13 bases of the junction unmatched. CDR3 length equals 16 residues. Germline-derived CDR1 and CDR2 are SGHVS and FNYEAQ. The CDR3 sequence: CASSPIGGGARDEQYF. In nucleotides, the CDR3 is TGTGCCAGCAGCCCAATTGGCGGGGGGGCCCGGGACGAGCAGTACTTC.

This clonotype was recorded at least ten times. The gene calls are TRBV11-2 and TRBJ2-1, with D unclear. Germline-derived CDR1 and CDR2 are SGHAT and FQNNGV. CDR3 size: 14 residues. Trimming left V 0 bases short and J 7 bases short, with 10 bases between. The CDR3 sequence is CASSLEVVVNEQFF. DNA for the CDR3: TGTGCCAGCAGCTTAGAAGTAGTTGTTAATGAGCAGTTCTTC.

This clonotype was seen a few times. Since a much larger clone is just one base distant, this may be a read error. This chain uses TRBV28 with TRBJ1-1; 7 bases line up with TRBD1. This CDR3 is 16 amino acids long. Looked up from germline, CDR1 is MDHEN and CDR2 is SYDVKM. The DNA for the CDR3 is TGTGCCAGCAGTTTAATACAGGGGTTCAGGAACACTGAAGCTTCCTTT. This encodes CASSLIQGFRNTEASF. The whole variable domain, remainder taken from reference TRBV28 and TRBJ1-1, is DVKVTQSSRYLVKRTGEKVFLECVQDMDHENMFWYRQDPGLGLRLIYFSYDVKMKEKGDIPEGYSVSREKKERFSLILESASTNQTSMYLCASSLIQGFRNTEASFGQGTRLTVV.

The chain couples TRBV28 to TRBJ2-1, with D perhaps TRBD2 (6 bases). The V gene lost 6 bases and the J gene lost 5 bases, with 17 bases spanning the gap. Germline CDR1 and CDR2: MDHEN and SYDVKM. This CDR3 is 15 amino acids long. The CDR3 region has the DNA TGTGCCAGCAGGGGGGGAGGCGGGGAGGACAATGAGCAGTTCTTC. Its protein product is CASRGGGGEDNEQFF.

This clonotype was seen many times. The V and J genes are TRBV5-6 and TRBJ2-7; D is perhaps TRBD2 (6 bases). This CDR3 has 13 residues. Per germline, CDR1 SGHDT and CDR2 YYEEEE. Trimming shortened V by 0 bases and J by 6 bases, and 10 bases separated the two germline ends. The CDR3 spells CASSLGGVFEQYF. In DNA form, the CDR3 reads TGTGCCAGCAGCTTGGGGGGGGTTTTCGAGCAGTACTTC.

CDR3 sequence reads: CASSYLAISNTGELFF. The CDR3 DNA reads as TGTGCCAGCAGTTACTTAGCGATTTCAAACACCGGGGAGCTGTTTTTT. The rearrangement links TRBV6-9 to TRBJ2-2; TRBD2 is a possible D gene (5 bases). Germline V gene data show CDR1 as MNHGY and CDR2 as SVAAGI. Trimming removed 3 bases at V and 2 bases at J, with 13 bases between. The CDR3 spans 16 residues.

This clonotype was seen ten or more times. This chain uses TRBV3-1 with TRBJ2-4; no reliable D call. This CDR3 contains 16 residues. CDR1 is LGHDT and CDR2 is YNNKEL in the germline V gene (reference sequence). The V gene lost 3 bases and the J gene lost 0 bases, with 12 bases spanning the gap. CDR3 protein: CASSHSPVLAKNIQYF. CDR3 nucleotide sequence: TGTGCCAGCAGCCATTCTCCCGTACTAGCCAAAAACATTCAGTACTTC.

This clonotype has more than one count but fewer than ten. V and J are TRBV24-1 and TRBJ1-5, with 7 positions matching TRBD1. The length of the CDR3 is 18 residues. The ends lost 5 bases at V and 0 bases at J; junction bases unmatched: 12. In germline, CDR1 is KGHDR, CDR2 SFDVKD. The CDR3: CATSAPEGGLDSNQPQHF. The DNA of the CDR3 is TGTGCCACCAGTGCCCCTGAAGGGGGCCTCGATAGCAATCAGCCCCAGCATTTT.

This clonotype was detected ten times or more. This rearrangement joins TRBV30 to TRBJ2-7; unclear D gene. The germline V gene has CDR1 GTSNPN and CDR2 SVGIG (reference sequence). V lost 0 bases to trimming and J lost 7 bases, with 7 bases between them. The CDR3 loop spans 11 amino acids. CDR3 sequence: CAWSVRAEQYF. DNA of the CDR3: TGTGCCTGGAGTGTACGCGCGGAGCAGTACTTC.

This clonotype was observed many times. The gene calls are TRBV12-3 or TRBV12-4 and TRBJ1-1; perhaps TRBD1 as D (6 bases). The CDR3 has 14 amino acids. With 8 bases removed from V and 4 bases from J, the gap between germline ends came to 17 bases. CDR3 amino acids: CASALGGAATEAFF. DNA of the CDR3: TGTGCCAGCGCCCTGGGGGGCGCGGCCACTGAAGCTTTCTTT.

This chain uses TRBV20-1 with TRBJ2-3; D uncertain. The germline V gene has CDR1 DFQATT and CDR2 SNEGSKA (reference sequence). Trimming took off 2 bases at V and 4 bases at J, with 7 bases between the two ends. This CDR3 spans 12 amino acids. CDR3: CSARSGPDTQYF. In DNA, the CDR3 is TGCAGTGCTAGATCGGGTCCAGATACGCAGTATTTT.